This TCR beta chain was captured by sequencing in a study of patients and donors after allogeneic stem cell transplantation. This clonotype appeared many times. TCRdb independently ran MiXCR on the RT-PCR reads; one entry per CDR3 protein. The data hold some 60,000 distinct CDR3 sequences, with about an eighth observed a single time. This TCR derives from a human donor who was either an allogeneic HSCT recipient or a stem cell or donor lymphocyte infusion donor (not recorded which). It is not recorded whose cells these are; they may come from a transplant donor. The sample consisted of blood, either unsorted or a sorted T cell fraction (not recorded which).

DNA of the CDR3: TGTGCCAGCAGCGTTGAGCTCTCTGGAAACACCATATATTTT. The encoded protein is CASSVELSGNTIYF. The chain uses TRBV9 and TRBJ1-3; D gene ambiguous. Germline values: CDR1 SGDLS, CDR2 YYNGEE. V was pared by 2 bases and J by 0 bases, with 6 bases between. The CDR3 loop spans 14 amino acids. Based on the CDR3 plus reference TRBV9 and TRBJ1-3, the full variable domain is DSGVTQTPKHLITATGQRVTLRCSPRSGDLSVYWYQQSLDQGLQFLIQYYNGEERAKGNILERFSAQQFPDLHSELNLSSLELGDSALYFCASSVELSGNTIYFGEGSWLTVV.